The T cell receptor beta chain described here comes from a study of PD-1 blockade in classical Hodgkin lymphoma. Measured with immunoSEQ multiplex PCR; TCRdb has only the in-frame clones, and not every one. The sample records about 90,000 clones, less than 95% being singletons. Comments on this clone: Its antigen is unknown.

As to time point: cycle 4 day 1 (C4D1), after five to seven weeks of nivolumab. Every patient had relapsed following autologous stem cell transplantation, and cohorts differed in brentuximab vedotin exposure. Broader study findings: Repertoire difference causes, possibly disease activity or prior therapy, remain undefined. A significant rise in TCR diversity was seen by C4D1 for CD4+ cells but not for CD8+ cells. Complete responders showed a baseline diversity that resembled the diversity of newly diagnosed patients. The study reported lower baseline TCR diversity in newly diagnosed patients than in healthy donors.

Trimming removed 8 bases from V and 0 bases from J, with 11 bases in between. The CDR3 covers 13 residues. Germline assignment: CDR1 ENHRY and CDR2 SYGVKD. This TCR was sampled from a human donor with classical Hodgkin lymphoma. This sequence joins TRBV10-3 and TRBJ2-7; D is possibly TRBD1 or TRBD2 (5 bases each). Sample: peripheral blood mononuclear cells (PBMCs), taken before the fourth cycle of nivolumab. In DNA, the CDR3 is TGTGCCATCGGTGGGGGTAGCTCCTACGAGCAGTACTTC. As protein: CAIGGGSSYEQYF.